The TCR beta chain described here comes from a study of graft-versus-host responses after intestinal transplantation. About the study: Multivisceral, liver-intestinal, or isolated intestinal transplants were given to recipients.

Note on this clone: Its antigen is unknown.

Regarding the study as a whole: The presence of high graft-versus-host to host-versus-graft clonal ratios in allografts characterized patients with graft-donor T cell macrochimerism. Early after transplant, HvG clones declined as circulating GvH clones peaked.

The CDR3 contains 13 residues. Trimming at V came to 1 base and at J to 3 bases, leaving 3 bases not matched to a gene. The germline CDR1 and CDR2 sequences are SQVTM and ANQGSEA. TCRdb keeps only in-frame clones here, not all; method: immunoSEQ multiplex PCR. The sample contains fewer than 120,000 clones, about 94% of which appear only once. The material sequenced was unstimulated CD8+ T cells sorted from spleen or lymph node cells, taken before intestinal transplant. The rearrangement uses TRBV29-1 and TRBJ2-7, with 7 positions matching TRBD2. The origin of this receptor is a human donor who received an intestinal transplant. Here the CDR3 reads CSVEGGRDYEQYF. The CDR3 DNA sequence: TGCAGCGTTGAAGGCGGGAGAGACTACGAGCAGTACTTC.